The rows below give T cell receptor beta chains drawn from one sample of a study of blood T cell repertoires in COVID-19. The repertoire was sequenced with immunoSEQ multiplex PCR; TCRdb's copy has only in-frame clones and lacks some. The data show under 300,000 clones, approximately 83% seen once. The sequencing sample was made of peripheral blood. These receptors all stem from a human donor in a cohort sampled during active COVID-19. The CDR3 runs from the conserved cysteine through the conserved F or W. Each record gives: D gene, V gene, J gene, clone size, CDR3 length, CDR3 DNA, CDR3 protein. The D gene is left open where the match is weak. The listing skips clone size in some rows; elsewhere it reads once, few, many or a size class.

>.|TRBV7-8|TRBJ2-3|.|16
TGTGCCAGCAGCTTTGTAGGCGGAGGGCTTAGAGATACGCAGTATTTT
CASSFVGGGLRDTQYF
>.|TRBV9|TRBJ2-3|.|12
TGTGCCAGCAGCGTATTTAAAGATACGCAGTATTTT
CASSVFKDTQYF
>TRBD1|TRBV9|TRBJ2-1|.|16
TGTGCCAGCAGCTGGGACACTGGACAGGCCCATAATGAGCAGTTCTTC
CASSWDTGQAHNEQFF
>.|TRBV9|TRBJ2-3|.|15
TGTGCCAGCAGCGTTCTTTGGAGTACGTCGGATACGCAGTATTTT
CASSVLWSTSDTQYF
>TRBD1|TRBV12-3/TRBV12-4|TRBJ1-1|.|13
TGTGCCAGCACCCGGGACAGGGATTCTGAAGCTTTCTTT
CASTRDRDSEAFF
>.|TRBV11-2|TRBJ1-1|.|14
TGTGCCAGCAGCTATGACAGCGTAAACACTGAAGCTTTCTTT
CASSYDSVNTEAFF
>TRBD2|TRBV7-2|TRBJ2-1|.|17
TGTGCCAGCAGCTTAGGTTATAGCGGGGCGTCCTACAATGAGCAGTTCTTC
CASSLGYSGASYNEQFF
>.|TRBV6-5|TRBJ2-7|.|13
TGTGCCAGCAGTTACTTAAGAGGCTACGAGCAGTACTTC
CASSYLRGYEQYF
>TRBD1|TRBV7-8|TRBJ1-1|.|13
TGTGCCAGCAGCTTCAACAGGGGAACTGAAGCTTTCTTT
CASSFNRGTEAFF
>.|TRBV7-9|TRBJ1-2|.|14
TGTGCCAGCAGCCCTGGGGGGGGGCTGGATGGCTACACCTTC
CASSPGGGLDGYTF
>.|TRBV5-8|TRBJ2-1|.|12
TGTGCCAGCGGGCAGGGCCGTGATGAGCAGTTCTTC
CASGQGRDEQFF
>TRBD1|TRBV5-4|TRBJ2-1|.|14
TGTGCCAGCAGCCGAGAAGGACAGGACAATGAGCAGTTCTTC
CASSREGQDNEQFF
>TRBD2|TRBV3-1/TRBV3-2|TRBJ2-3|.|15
TGTGCCAGCAGCCAACTTAGCGGGAGCATCCTTACGCAGTATTTT
CASSQLSGSILTQYF
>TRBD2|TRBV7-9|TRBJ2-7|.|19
TGTGCCAGCAGCCAAACCTCCGGGACTAGTTATTTGAAGGTGGGCGAGCAGTACTTC
CASSQTSGTSYLKVGEQYF
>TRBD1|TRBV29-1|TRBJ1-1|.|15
TGCAGCGCGCAAACAGGGGGCCGGGCGAACACTGAAGCTTTCTTT
CSAQTGGRANTEAFF
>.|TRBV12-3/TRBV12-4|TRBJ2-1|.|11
TGTGCCAGCAGTTTAGCGCGAGGGCAGTTCTTC
CASSLARGQFF
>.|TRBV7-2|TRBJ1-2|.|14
TGTGCCAGCAGCTTAGCGGGCGCACACTATGGCTACACCTTC
CASSLAGAHYGYTF
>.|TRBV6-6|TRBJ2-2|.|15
TGTGCCAGCAGTTACGAACTATCCAAGACCGGGGAGCTGTTTTTT
CASSYELSKTGELFF
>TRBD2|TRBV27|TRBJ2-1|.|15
TGTGCCAGCACCCCCCGATGGACTAGTCATATGGAGCAGTTCTTC
CASTPRWTSHMEQFF
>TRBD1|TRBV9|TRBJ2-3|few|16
TGTGCCAGCAGTGATCGGGACAGGGGGGCCACAGATACGCAGTATTTT
CASSDRDRGATDTQYF
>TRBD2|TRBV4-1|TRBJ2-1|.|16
TGCGCCAGCAGCCTCCACGTAGCGGGTTACTACAATGAGCAGTTCTTC
CASSLHVAGYYNEQFF
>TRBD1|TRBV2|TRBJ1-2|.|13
TGTGCCAGCAGTCAAGACAGGGGACGTGGCTACACCTTC
CASSQDRGRGYTF
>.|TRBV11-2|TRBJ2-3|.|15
TGTGCCAGCAGCTTACAGAGGGGAGGCGCAGATACGCAGTATTTT
CASSLQRGGADTQYF
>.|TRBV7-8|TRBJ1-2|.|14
TGTGCCAGCAGCTTCCAGGGTAGAAACTATGGCTACACCTTC
CASSFQGRNYGYTF
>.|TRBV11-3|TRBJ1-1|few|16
TGTGCCAGCAGCTTATTCGGTGGGGCCGGGAACACTGAAGCTTTCTTT
CASSLFGGAGNTEAFF
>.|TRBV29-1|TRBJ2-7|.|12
TGCAGCGTTGCAGACCAGGGATACGAGCAGTACTTC
CSVADQGYEQYF
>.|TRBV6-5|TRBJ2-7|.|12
TGTGCCAGCAGTTTGATCACAGGGAAGCAGTACTTC
CASSLITGKQYF
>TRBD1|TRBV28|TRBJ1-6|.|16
TGTGCCAGCAGACTAACCGGGACAGGGTTATATTCACCCCTCCACTTT
CASRLTGTGLYSPLHF
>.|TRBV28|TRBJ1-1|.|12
TGTGCCAGCAGTTTAAGGGGAGGTGAAGCTTTCTTT
CASSLRGGEAFF
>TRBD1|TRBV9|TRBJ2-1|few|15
TGTGCCAGCAGCCCCCGACAGGGGGGGATCAATGAGCAGTTCTTC
CASSPRQGGINEQFF
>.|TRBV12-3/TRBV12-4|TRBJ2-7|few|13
TGTGCCAGCAGCAGTGGGACTGGATACGAGCAGTACTTC
CASSSGTGYEQYF
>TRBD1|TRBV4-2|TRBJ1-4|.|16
TGTGCCAGCAGCCACCCTGGGGGGACAGGGGTAGAAAAACTGTTTTTT
CASSHPGGTGVEKLFF
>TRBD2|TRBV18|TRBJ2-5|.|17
TGTGCCAGCTCACCAACGACTAGCGGGGGGAATCAAGAGACCCAGTACTTC
CASSPTTSGGNQETQYF
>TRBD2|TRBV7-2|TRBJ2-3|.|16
TGTGCCAGCAGCTTAGGGCTAGCGGGAGGCACAGATACGCAGTATTTT
CASSLGLAGGTDTQYF
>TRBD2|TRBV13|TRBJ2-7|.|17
TGTGCCAGCAGCACACGGTCCGGGACTAGCGAAATGCACGAGCAGTACTTC
CASSTRSGTSEMHEQYF
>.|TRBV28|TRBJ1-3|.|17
TGTGCCAGCAGTTTGGGGGCACAGGGCATAGGTGGAAACACCATATATTTT
CASSLGAQGIGGNTIYF
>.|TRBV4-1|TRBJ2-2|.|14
TGCGCCAGCAGCCTCGGGAGAAGTCCCGGGGAGCTGTTTTTT
CASSLGRSPGELFF
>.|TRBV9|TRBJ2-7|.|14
TGTGCCAGCAGCCAATACCCCGGGAACTACGAGCAGTACTTC
CASSQYPGNYEQYF
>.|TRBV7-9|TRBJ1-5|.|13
TGTGCCAGCAGCCCACGGGGGGGGCAGCCCCAGCATTTT
CASSPRGGQPQHF
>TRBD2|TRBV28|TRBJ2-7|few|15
TGTGCCAGCAGTTTAACGCTAGCGGGATCTACCGAGCAGTACTTC
CASSLTLAGSTEQYF
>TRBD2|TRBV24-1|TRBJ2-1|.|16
TGTGCCACCAGTAACCCAGGGAGCGGGAGTATGAATGAGCAGTTCTTC
CATSNPGSGSMNEQFF
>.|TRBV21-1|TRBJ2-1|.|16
TGTGCCAGCAGACCTACAGCGGGAGGGCGGGCTATTGAGCAGTTCTTC
CASRPTAGGRAIEQFF
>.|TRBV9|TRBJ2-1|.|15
TGTGCCAGCAGCTACCGGGACTGGCCTGAAAATGAGCAGTTCTTC
CASSYRDWPENEQFF
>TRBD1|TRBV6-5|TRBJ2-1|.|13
TGTGCCAGCAGTCACCACAGGGGCAATGAGCAGTTCTTC
CASSHHRGNEQFF
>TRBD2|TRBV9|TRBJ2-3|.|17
TGTGCCAGCAGCTTAACTTACAGCGGGAGTCAGACAGATACGCAGTATTTT
CASSLTYSGSQTDTQYF
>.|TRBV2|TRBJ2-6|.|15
TGTGCCAGCAGGACAGGGACTTCTGGGGCCAACGTCCTGACTTTC
CASRTGTSGANVLTF
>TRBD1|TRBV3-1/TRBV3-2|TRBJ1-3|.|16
TGTGCCAGCAGCCCTCGGGGACAGATTTCTGGAAACACCATATATTTT
CASSPRGQISGNTIYF
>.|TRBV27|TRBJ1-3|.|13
TGTGCCAGCAGTTATATCCCTGGAAACACCATATATTTT
CASSYIPGNTIYF
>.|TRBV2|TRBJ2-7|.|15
TGTGCCAGCAGTGAAACAGGTCTGAGCTCCTACGAGCAGTACTTC
CASSETGLSSYEQYF
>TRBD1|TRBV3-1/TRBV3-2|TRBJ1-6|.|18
TGTGCCAGCAGCCAATCCTCACCGGGGACAGTTAATAATTCACCCCTCCACTTT
CASSQSSPGTVNNSPLHF
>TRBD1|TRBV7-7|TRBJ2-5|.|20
TGTGCCAGCAGCTCATCCCGCCTCAGAACGGACAGGGAGGTCCAAGAGACCCAGTACTTC
CASSSSRLRTDREVQETQYF
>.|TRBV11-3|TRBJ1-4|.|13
TGTGCCAGCAGCAGGGGGTATAATGAAAAACTGTTTTTT
CASSRGYNEKLFF
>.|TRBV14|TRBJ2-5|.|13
TGTGCCAGCAGCCCGGGGGGCGTAAAGACCCAGTACTTC
CASSPGGVKTQYF
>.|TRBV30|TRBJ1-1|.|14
TGTGCCTGGAGTGTGGGGGGACGTAGCGCTGAAGCTTTCTTT
CAWSVGGRSAEAFF
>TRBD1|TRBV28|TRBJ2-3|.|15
TGTGCCAGCAGCAAAGGGCGGGACAGGGTTCATACGCAGTATTTT
CASSKGRDRVHTQYF
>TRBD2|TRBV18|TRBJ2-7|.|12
TGTGCCAGCTCACCACCGGGGGGGGAGCAGTACTTC
CASSPPGGEQYF
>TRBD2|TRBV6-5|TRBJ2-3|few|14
TGTGCCAGCAGTTGGACTAGAGGCACAGATACGCAGTATTTT
CASSWTRGTDTQYF